A single T cell receptor beta chain is shown here with its context. The data are from a study of STAT5B mutations in CD4+ large granular lymphocyte leukemia. CDR3 length equals 15 residues. Germline trimming cut 4 bases from V and 1 base from J; bases unmatched to any gene: 3. Germline V lookup: CDR1 SGDLS, CDR2 YYNGEE. Repertoires were generated with immunoSEQ multiplex PCR, while TCRdb's copy carries only in-frame clones and drops some. The top ten clones hold about 0.35% of a sample with around 47,000 clones, about 86% of them seen once. This chain joins TRBV9 and TRBJ1-1; 11 bases match TRBD1. The source is a human donor in good health. What was sequenced was CD4+ T cells from blood buffy coats. Here the CDR3 reads CASSSGQGANTEAFF. The DNA for the CDR3 is TGTGCCAGCAGCTCAGGACAGGGGGCGAACACTGAAGCTTTCTTT.